This is a list of T cell receptor beta chains from one sample in a study of T-cell memory formation after mild COVID-19. TCRdb redid the calling of the 5' RACE reads with MiXCR, one entry per CDR3 protein. The repertoire holds around 100,000 distinct CDR3 sequences, with roughly 10% as singletons. Material for sequencing was PBMCs or a T cell subset sorted from them (not recorded which). The source is a man younger than 30 who had mild COVID-19 (a few samples of this study predate the infection). Cell type and time point are not known. The CDR3 runs from the conserved cysteine through the conserved F or W. Fields, in order: J gene, V gene, D gene, clone size, CDR3 protein, CDR3 DNA. D genes are given only for firm matches. Some rows have no size entry. The others give once, few or many, or a class for an expanded clone.

TRBJ2-1	TRBV29-1	TRBD2	many	CSVNAVAGLADEQFF	TGCAGCGTTAATGCCGTAGCGGGACTAGCCGATGAGCAGTTCTTC
TRBJ1-6	TRBV7-6	TRBD1	NA	CASSSIDRDASPLHF	TGTGCCAGCAGCTCCATCGACAGGGATGCCTCACCCCTCCACTTT
TRBJ2-4	TRBV9	NA	few	CASSVDSLAKNIQYF	TGTGCCAGCAGCGTAGACAGCCTAGCCAAAAACATTCAGTACTTC
TRBJ2-5	TRBV4-1	NA	many	CASSQVYYSTGPQYF	TGCGCCAGCAGCCAAGTCTACTACTCCACGGGGCCCCAGTACTTC
TRBJ1-1	TRBV23-1	TRBD1	NA	CASSQWGTGQNTEAFF	TGCGCCAGCAGTCAATGGGGGACAGGGCAGAACACTGAAGCTTTCTTT
TRBJ2-1	TRBV7-2	NA	NA	CASSTPREGDYNEQFF	TGTGCCAGCAGCACCCCCCGGGAAGGGGACTACAATGAGCAGTTCTTC
TRBJ1-6	TRBV27	NA	few	CASTRGGSPLHF	TGTGCCAGCACACGTGGGGGTTCACCCCTCCACTTT
TRBJ1-6	TRBV7-9	TRBD1	NA	CASSQNTGGDNSPLHF	TGTGCCAGCAGCCAAAATACAGGGGGGGATAATTCACCCCTCCACTTT
TRBJ1-2	TRBV19	NA	few	CASSIRPLTPGYTF	TGTGCCAGTAGTATCCGGCCGCTTACCCCGGGCTACACCTTC
TRBJ2-5	TRBV3-1	TRBD2	many	CASSQGEGLADETQYF	TGTGCCAGCAGCCAAGGTGAGGGACTAGCGGATGAGACCCAGTACTTC
TRBJ2-1	TRBV7-3	NA	NA	CASSLGWGDEQFF	TGTGCCAGCAGCTTAGGGTGGGGTGATGAGCAGTTCTTC
TRBJ2-4	TRBV4-3	NA	NA	CASSPPSYEGLIAKNIQYF	TGCGCCAGCAGCCCTCCTTCCTACGAAGGGCTAATAGCCAAAAACATTCAGTACTTC
TRBJ1-3	TRBV12-3/TRBV12-4	NA	NA	CASSSLIEGRDHSGNTIYF	TGTGCCAGCAGTTCTTTAATCGAGGGCAGGGACCACTCTGGAAACACCATATATTTT
TRBJ1-1	TRBV6-2/TRBV6-3	NA	many	CASREGLGVDTEAFF	TGTGCCAGCAGGGAAGGTCTTGGGGTGGACACTGAAGCTTTCTTT
TRBJ2-2	TRBV13	NA	NA	CARSLGRGQPNTGELFF	TGTGCCAGAAGCTTAGGCCGCGGCCAGCCGAACACCGGGGAGCTGTTTTTT
TRBJ2-4	TRBV12-3/TRBV12-4	NA	NA	CASSTSDGGIQYF	TGTGCCAGCAGTACATCGGACGGGGGCATTCAGTACTTC
TRBJ2-2	TRBV27	NA	NA	CASTFGTGELFF	TGTGCCAGCACATTTGGCACCGGGGAGCTGTTTTTT
TRBJ2-5	TRBV29-1	NA	NA	CSVEAGQETQYF	TGCAGCGTTGAAGCCGGCCAAGAGACCCAGTACTTC
TRBJ1-1	TRBV7-8	TRBD1	NA	CASSSQGITEAFF	TGTGCCAGCAGTTCACAGGGGATCACTGAAGCTTTCTTT
TRBJ1-5	TRBV9	TRBD1	NA	CASSGGTVNQPQHF	TGTGCCAGCAGCGGAGGGACAGTCAATCAGCCCCAGCATTTT
TRBJ2-1	TRBV5-1	NA	few	CASSLALRVNEQFF	TGCGCCAGCAGCTTGGCCCTCCGAGTTAATGAGCAGTTCTTC
TRBJ2-3	TRBV12-3/TRBV12-4	TRBD2	NA	CASSPRGGPGDTQYF	TGTGCCAGCTCCCCCCGGGGGGGGCCCGGAGATACGCAGTATTTT
TRBJ2-1	TRBV4-3	NA	many	CASSQDDRYNEQFF	TGCGCCAGCAGCCAAGATGACCGCTACAATGAGCAGTTCTTC
TRBJ2-3	TRBV11-2	TRBD2	NA	CASSFSGGAGTQYF	TGTGCCAGCAGCTTTAGCGGGGGGGCCGGTACGCAGTATTTT